This TCR beta chain stems from a study of T cell changes during pregnancy in multiple sclerosis. Using immunoSEQ multiplex PCR, the repertoire was profiled, and TCRdb retains in-frame clones only, with some absent. This table has roughly 90,000 clones, 90% to 95% appearing once. The TCR was taken from a female donor with multiple sclerosis, enrolled in a pregnancy study. This specimen consisted of peripheral blood, obtained in the third trimester of pregnancy.

The CDR3, as DNA: TGCGCCAGCAGTGCGGCGGGAGGGCCGGGCGAGCAGTACTTC. Its translation: CASSAAGGPGEQYF. The chain has TRBV10-2 and TRBJ2-7; TRBD2 agrees at 9 bases. Germline V gives CDR1 WSHSY, CDR2 SAAADI. This CDR3 spans 14 amino acids. J lost 6 bases, V lost 4 bases, and 7 bases had no gene match.